This TCR beta chain was identified in a study of cytomegalovirus exposure and HLA in healthy donors. The V end was cut by 5 bases, the J end by 0 bases, with 11 bases between. This CDR3 is built from 15 residues. Per the germline V gene, CDR1 is LNHDA and CDR2 is SQIVND (reference sequence). PCR employed 60 Vbeta and 13 Jbeta primers. Sequenced by immunoSEQ multiplex PCR; TCRdb stores in-frame clones only, minus some. This table holds 200,000 to 250,000 clones, more than 60% found once. This clone was seen a few times. This TCR was sampled from a middle-aged man in good health and CMV-seronegative. The chain employs TRBV19 and TRBJ2-4; D gene uncertain. The sample taken for sequencing was PBMCs. CDR3 in DNA: TGTGCCAGTAGTTTCTCGCGGATAGCCAAAAACATTCAGTACTTC. Translated, it gives CASSFSRIAKNIQYF.